This TCR beta chain was observed in a study of identical twins. Study-wide points: For out-of-frame beta sequences, excess twin sharing was weaker.

Unique molecular identifiers were present on the cDNA, which also gained a universal primer site by template switching. One entry per CDR3 protein, called by TCRdb with MiXCR from the 5' RACE reads. The table lists about 890,000 distinct CDR3 sequences, about 12% of them singletons. This clonotype was seen ten or more times. Antigen unknown. V was shortened by 0 bases and J by 3 bases, with 7 bases between the two germline ends. Germline CDR1 is MGHRA and CDR2 is YSYEKL. The CDR3 is made up of 14 amino acids. In addition, the sample was reused for a study of yellow fever vaccine responses in identical twins.

This sequence joins TRBV4-1 and TRBJ2-3; TRBD2 might be the D (6 bases). The sample consisted of PBMCs. The source of this sequence is a woman under 30 in good health. The chain's CDR3 is CASSQETRTDTQYF. The CDR3 coding sequence is TGCGCCAGCAGCCAAGAGACTAGGACAGATACGCAGTATTTT.